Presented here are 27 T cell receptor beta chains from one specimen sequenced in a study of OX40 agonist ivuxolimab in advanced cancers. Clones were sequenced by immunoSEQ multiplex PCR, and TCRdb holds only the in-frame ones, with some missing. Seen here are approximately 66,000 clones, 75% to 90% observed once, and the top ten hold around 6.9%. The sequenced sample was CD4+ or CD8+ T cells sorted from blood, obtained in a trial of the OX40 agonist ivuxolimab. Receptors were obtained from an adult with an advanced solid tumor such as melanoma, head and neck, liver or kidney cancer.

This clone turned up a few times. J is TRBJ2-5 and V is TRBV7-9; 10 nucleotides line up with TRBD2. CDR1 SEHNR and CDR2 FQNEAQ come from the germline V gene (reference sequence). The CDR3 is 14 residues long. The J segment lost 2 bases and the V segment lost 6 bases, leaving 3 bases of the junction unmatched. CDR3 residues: CASRQLAGQETQYF. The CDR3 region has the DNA TGTGCCAGCAGACAACTAGCGGGGCAAGAGACCCAGTACTTC. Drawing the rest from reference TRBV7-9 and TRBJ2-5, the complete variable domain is DTGVSQNPRHKITKRGQNVTFRCDPISEHNRLYWYRQTLGQGPEFLTYFQNEAQLEKSRLLSDRFSAERPKGSFSTLEIQRTEQGDSAMYLCASRQLAGQETQYFGPGTRLLVL.

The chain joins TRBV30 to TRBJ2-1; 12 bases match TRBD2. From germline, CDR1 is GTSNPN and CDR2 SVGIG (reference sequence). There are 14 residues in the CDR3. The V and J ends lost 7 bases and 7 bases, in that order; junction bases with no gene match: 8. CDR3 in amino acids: CASLLAGGPNEQFF. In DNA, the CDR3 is TGTGCCTCCCTCCTAGCGGGAGGGCCGAATGAGCAGTTCTTC. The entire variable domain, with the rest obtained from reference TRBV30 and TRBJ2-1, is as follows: SQTIHQWPATLVQPVGSPLSLECTVEGTSNPNLYWYRQAAGRGLQLLFYSVGIGQISSEVPQNLSASRPQDRQFILSSKKLLLSDSGFYLCASLLAGGPNEQFFGPGTRLTVL.

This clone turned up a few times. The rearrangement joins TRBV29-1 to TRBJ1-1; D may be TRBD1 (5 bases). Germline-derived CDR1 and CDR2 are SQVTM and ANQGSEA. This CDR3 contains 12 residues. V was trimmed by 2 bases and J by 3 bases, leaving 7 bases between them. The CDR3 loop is CSVERGDTEAFF. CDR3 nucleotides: TGCAGCGTTGAACGGGGGGACACTGAAGCTTTCTTT. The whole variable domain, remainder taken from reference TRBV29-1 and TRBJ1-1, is SAVISQKPSRDICQRGTSLTIQCQVDSQVTMMFWYRQQPGQSLTLIATANQGSEATYESGFVIDKFPISRPNLTFSTLTVSNMSPEDSSIYLCSVERGDTEAFFGQGTRLTVV.

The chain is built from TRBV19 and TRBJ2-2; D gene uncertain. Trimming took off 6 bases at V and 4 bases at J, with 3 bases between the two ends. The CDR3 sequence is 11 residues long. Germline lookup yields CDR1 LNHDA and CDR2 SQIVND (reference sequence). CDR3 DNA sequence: TGTGCCAGTAGCGGCACCGGGGAGCTGTTTTTT. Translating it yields CASSGTGELFF.

The CDR3 bases are TGTGCCGGAGGACAGGGGCAGACCCAGTACTTC. It codes for CAGGQGQTQYF. The chain carries TRBV30 and TRBJ2-5; 9 positions agree with TRBD1. Germline lookup yields CDR1 GTSNPN and CDR2 SVGIG (reference sequence). J gave up 6 bases and V 8 bases, and 4 bases lay outside the gene matches. CDR3 size: 11 residues.

The CDR3 reads CASSQVTLGDTQYF. The CDR3 DNA reads TGTGCCAGCAGCCAAGTGACGCTGGGAGATACGCAGTATTTT. The V gene is TRBV14, the J gene TRBJ2-3; D not resolved. The germline CDR1 and CDR2 sequences are SGHDN and FVKESK. This CDR3 has 14 amino acids. V was pared by 1 base and J by 5 bases, with 10 bases between.

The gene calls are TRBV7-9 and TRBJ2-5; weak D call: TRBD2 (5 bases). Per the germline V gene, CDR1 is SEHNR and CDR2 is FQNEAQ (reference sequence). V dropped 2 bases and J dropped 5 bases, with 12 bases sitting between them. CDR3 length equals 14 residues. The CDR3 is CASSLLGSVETQYF. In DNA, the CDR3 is TGTGCCAGCAGCTTATTAGGGAGCGTTGAGACCCAGTACTTC.

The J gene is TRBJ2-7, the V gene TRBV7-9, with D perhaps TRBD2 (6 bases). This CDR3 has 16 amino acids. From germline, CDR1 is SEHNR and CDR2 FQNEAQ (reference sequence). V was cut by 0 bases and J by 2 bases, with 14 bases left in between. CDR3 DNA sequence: TGTGCCAGCAGCTTAGCGGGAGGTTACCATGCCTACGAGCAGTACTTC. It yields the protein CASSLAGGYHAYEQYF.

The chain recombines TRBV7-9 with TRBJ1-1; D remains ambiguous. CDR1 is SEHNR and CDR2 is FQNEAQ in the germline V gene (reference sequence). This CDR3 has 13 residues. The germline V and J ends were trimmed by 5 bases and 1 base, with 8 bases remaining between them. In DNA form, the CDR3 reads TGTGCCAGCAGCCGTGTCCCGAACACTGAAGCTTTCTTT. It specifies CASSRVPNTEAFF.

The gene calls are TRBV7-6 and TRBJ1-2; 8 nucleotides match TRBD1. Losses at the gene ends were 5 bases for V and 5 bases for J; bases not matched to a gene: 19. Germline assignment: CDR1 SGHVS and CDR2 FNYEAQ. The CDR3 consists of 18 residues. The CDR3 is CASSRKPGGGQGEYGYTF. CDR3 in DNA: TGTGCCAGCAGCCGTAAGCCGGGGGGCGGACAGGGAGAGTATGGCTACACCTTC.

The CDR3 loop reads CASSTDLLSSYNSPLHF. The CDR3 DNA reads TGTGCCAGCAGCACCGATCTTCTGAGCTCCTATAATTCACCCCTCCACTTT. This chain joins TRBV9 and TRBJ1-6; no clear D. The CDR3 is 17 residues long. V lost 4 bases and J lost 0, with 14 bases in between. CDR1 and CDR2 from the germline V gene are SGDLS and YYNGEE.

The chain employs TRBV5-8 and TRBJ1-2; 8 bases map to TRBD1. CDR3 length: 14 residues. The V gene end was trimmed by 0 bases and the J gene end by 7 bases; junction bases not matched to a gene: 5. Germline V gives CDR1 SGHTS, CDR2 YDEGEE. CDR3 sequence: CASSLGTGTAGYTF. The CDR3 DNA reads TGTGCCAGCAGCTTGGGGACAGGGACGGCTGGCTACACCTTC.

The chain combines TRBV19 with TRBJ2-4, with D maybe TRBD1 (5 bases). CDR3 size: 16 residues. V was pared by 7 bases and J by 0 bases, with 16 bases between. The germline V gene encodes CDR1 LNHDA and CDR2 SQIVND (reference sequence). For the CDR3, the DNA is TGTGCCAGTAATCAGGGAATACGTTTAGCCAAAAACATTCAGTACTTC. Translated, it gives CASNQGIRLAKNIQYF.

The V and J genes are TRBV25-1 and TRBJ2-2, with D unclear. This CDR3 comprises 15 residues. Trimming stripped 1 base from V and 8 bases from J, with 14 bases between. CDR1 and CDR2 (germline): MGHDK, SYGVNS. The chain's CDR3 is CASSEFGPVGGELFF. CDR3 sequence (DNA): TGTGCCAGCAGTGAATTTGGACCCGTCGGAGGGGAGCTGTTTTTT.

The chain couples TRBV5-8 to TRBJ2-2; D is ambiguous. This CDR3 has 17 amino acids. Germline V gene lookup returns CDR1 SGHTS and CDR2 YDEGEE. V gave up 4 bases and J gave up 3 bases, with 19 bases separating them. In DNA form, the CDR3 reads TGTGCCAGCAGCCTTAAGGTTGATACCTGGGACACCGGGGAGCTGTTTTTT. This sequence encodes CASSLKVDTWDTGELFF.

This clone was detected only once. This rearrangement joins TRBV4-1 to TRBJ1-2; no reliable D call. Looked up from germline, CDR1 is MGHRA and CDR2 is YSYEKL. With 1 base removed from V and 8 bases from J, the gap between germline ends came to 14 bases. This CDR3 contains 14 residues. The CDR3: CASSQGLHSPGYTF. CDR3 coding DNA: TGCGCCAGCAGCCAAGGTTTACACAGCCCGGGCTACACCTTC.

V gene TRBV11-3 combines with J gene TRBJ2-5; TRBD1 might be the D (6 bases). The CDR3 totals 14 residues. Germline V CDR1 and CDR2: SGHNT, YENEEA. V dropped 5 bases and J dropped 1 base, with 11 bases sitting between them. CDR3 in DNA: TGTGCCAGCAGCATACCAGGGGTCCAAGAGACCCAGTACTTC. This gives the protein CASSIPGVQETQYF. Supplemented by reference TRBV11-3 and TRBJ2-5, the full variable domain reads EAGVVQSPRYKIIEKKQPVAFWCNPISGHNTLYWYLQNLGQGPELLIRYENEEAVDDSQLPKDRFSAERLKGVDSTLKIQPAELGDSAVYLCASSIPGVQETQYFGPGTRLLVL.

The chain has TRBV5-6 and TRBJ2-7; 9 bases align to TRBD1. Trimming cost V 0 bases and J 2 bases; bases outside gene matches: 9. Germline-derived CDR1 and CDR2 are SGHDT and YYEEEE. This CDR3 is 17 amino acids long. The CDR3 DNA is TGTGCCAGCAGCTTGGGAACCTGGACAGGGGTCGCCTACGAGCAGTACTTC. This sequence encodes CASSLGTWTGVAYEQYF.

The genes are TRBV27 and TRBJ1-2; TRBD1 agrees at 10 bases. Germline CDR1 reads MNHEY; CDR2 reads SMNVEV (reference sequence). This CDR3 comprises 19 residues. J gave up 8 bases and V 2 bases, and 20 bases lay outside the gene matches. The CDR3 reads CASSLKFSGTGESVFGYTF. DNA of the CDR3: TGTGCCAGCAGTTTAAAATTCAGCGGGACAGGGGAATCTGTCTTCGGCTACACCTTC.

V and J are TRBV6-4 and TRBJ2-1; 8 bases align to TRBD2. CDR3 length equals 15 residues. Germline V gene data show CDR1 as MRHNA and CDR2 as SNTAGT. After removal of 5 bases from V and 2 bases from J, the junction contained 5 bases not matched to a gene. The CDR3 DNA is TGTGCCAGCAGTATGACTAGCGAACCCTACAATGAGCAGTTCTTC. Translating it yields CASSMTSEPYNEQFF.

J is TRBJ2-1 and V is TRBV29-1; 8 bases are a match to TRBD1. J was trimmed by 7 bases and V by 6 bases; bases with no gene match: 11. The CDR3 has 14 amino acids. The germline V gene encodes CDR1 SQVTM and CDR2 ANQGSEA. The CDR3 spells CSVRTWTGINEQFF. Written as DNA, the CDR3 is TGCAGCGTAAGAACCTGGACAGGGATTAATGAGCAGTTCTTC.

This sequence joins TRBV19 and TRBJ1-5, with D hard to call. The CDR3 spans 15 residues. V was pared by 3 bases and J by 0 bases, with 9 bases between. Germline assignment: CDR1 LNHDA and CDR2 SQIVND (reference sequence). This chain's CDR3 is CASSILPNSNQPQHF. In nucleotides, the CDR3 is TGTGCCAGTAGTATTTTACCTAATAGCAATCAGCCCCAGCATTTT.

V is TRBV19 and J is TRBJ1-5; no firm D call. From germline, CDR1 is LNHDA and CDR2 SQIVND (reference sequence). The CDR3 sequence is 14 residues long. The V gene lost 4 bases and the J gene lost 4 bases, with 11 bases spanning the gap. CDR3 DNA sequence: TGTGCCAGTAGTACCGGGATATCTAATCAGCCCCAGCATTTT. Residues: CASSTGISNQPQHF.

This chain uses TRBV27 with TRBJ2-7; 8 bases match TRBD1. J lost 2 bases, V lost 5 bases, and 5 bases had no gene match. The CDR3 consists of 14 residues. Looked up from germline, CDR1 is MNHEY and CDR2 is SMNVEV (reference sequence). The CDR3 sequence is CASSILQGAYEQYF. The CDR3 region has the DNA TGTGCCAGCAGTATACTACAGGGGGCCTACGAGCAGTACTTC.

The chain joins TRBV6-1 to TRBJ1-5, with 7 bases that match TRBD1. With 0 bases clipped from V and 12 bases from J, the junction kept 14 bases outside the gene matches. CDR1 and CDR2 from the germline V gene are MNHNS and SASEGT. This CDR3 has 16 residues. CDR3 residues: CASSEARGQFKGGQHF. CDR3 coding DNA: TGTGCCAGCAGTGAAGCTCGGGGACAGTTTAAAGGGGGCCAGCATTTT.

CDR3 coding DNA: TGTGCCAGCAGCCAAGACCCCTCGGAACCCAAGGACAGGGCCCCGGGGTATGACTATGGCTACACCTTC. Amino acids: CASSQDPSEPKDRAPGYDYGYTF. The rearrangement joins TRBV14 to TRBJ1-2, with TRBD1 matching 8 bases. Germline CDR1 SGHDN, CDR2 FVKESK. The CDR3 is 23 amino acids. J gave up 3 bases and V 0 bases, and 27 bases lay outside the gene matches.

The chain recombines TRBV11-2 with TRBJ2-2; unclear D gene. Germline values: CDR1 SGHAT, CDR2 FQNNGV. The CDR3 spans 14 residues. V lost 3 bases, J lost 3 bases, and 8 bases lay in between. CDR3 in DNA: TGTGCCAGCAGCTTTATGCATTACACCGGGGAGCTGTTTTTT. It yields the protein CASSFMHYTGELFF.